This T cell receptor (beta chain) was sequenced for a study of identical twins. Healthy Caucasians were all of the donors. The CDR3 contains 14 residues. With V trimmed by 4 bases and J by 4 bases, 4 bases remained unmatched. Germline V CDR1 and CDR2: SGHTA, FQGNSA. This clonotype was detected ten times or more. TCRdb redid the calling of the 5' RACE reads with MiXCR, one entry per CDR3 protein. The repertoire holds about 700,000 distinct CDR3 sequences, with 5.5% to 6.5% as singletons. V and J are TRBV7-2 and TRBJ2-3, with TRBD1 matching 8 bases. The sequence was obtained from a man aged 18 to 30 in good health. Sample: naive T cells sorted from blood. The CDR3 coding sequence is TGTGCCAGCAGCTACGGACAGGGTTCAGATACGCAGTATTTT. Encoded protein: CASSYGQGSDTQYF.